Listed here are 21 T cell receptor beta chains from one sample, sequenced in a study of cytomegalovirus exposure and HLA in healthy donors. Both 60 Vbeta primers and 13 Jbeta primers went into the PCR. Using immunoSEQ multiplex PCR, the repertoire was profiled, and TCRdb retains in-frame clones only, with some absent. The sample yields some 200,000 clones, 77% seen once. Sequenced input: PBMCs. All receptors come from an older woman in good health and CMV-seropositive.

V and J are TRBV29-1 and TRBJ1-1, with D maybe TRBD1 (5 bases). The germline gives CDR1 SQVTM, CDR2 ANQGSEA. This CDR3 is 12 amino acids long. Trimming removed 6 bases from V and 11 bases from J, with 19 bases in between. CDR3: CSVYWTPPTAFF. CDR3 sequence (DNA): TGCAGCGTCTACTGGACACCGCCAACCGCTTTCTTT.

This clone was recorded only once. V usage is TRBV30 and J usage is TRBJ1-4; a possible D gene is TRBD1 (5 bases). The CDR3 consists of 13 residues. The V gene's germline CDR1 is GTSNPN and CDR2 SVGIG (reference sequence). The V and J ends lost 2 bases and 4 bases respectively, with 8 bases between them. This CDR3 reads CAWSRQINEKLFF. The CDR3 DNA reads TGTGCCTGGAGTCGACAGATTAATGAAAAACTGTTTTTT.

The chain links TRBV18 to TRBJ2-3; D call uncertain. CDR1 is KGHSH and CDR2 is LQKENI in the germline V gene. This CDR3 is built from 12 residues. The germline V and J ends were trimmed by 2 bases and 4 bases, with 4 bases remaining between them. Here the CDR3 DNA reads TGTGCCAGCTCACCAGGAGCAGATACGCAGTATTTT. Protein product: CASSPGADTQYF.

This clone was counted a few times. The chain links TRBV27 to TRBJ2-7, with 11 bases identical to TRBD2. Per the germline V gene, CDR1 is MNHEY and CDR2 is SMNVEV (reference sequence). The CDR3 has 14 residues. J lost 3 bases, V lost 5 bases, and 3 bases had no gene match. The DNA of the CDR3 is TGTGCCAGCAGTCCAACTAGCGGGGGCTACGAGCAGTACTTC. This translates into CASSPTSGGYEQYF.

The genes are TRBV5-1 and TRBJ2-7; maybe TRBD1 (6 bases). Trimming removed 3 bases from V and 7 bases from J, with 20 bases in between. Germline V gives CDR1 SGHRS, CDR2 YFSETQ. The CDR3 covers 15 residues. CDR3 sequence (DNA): TGCGCCAGCAGCTGGGCCGGGACATCCTTCGAGGAGCAGTACTTC. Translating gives CASSWAGTSFEEQYF.

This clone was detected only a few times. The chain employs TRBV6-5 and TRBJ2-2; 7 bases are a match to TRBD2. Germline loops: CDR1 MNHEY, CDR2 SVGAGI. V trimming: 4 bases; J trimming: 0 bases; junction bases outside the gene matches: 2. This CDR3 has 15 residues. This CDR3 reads CASSSGTTNTGELFF. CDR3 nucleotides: TGTGCCAGCAGTTCCGGGACTACGAACACCGGGGAGCTGTTTTTT.

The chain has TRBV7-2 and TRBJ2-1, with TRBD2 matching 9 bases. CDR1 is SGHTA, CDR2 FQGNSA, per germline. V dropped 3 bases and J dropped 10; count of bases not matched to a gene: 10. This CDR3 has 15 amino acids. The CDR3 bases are TGTGCCAGCAGCTTTTCCCAGCGGGGGGTCGGGGAGCAGTTCTTC. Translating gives CASSFSQRGVGEQFF.

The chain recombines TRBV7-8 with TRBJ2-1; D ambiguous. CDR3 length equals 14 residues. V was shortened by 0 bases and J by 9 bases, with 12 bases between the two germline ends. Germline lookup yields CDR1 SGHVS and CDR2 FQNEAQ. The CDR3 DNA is TGTGCCAGCAGCTTAGCAGTAGCCCCACGTGAGCAGTTCTTC. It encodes CASSLAVAPREQFF.

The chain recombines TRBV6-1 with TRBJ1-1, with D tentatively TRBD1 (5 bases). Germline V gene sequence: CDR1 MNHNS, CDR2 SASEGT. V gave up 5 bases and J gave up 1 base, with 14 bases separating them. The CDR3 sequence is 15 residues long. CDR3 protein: CASSSPFTGNTEAFF. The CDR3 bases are TGTGCCAGCAGTTCCCCCTTTACAGGGAACACTGAAGCTTTCTTT.

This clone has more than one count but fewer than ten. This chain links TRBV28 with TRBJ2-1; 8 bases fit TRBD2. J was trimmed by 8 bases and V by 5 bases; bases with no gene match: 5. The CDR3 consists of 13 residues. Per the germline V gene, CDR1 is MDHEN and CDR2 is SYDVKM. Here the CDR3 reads CASSSGREHEQFF. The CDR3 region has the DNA TGTGCCAGCAGTAGCGGGAGAGAGCATGAGCAGTTCTTC.

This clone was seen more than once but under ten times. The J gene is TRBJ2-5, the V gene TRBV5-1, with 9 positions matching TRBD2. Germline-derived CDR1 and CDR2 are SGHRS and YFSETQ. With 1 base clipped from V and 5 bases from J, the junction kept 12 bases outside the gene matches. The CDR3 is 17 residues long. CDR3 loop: CASSLLRGGASRETQYF. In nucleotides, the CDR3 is TGCGCCAGCAGCTTGTTACGCGGGGGGGCAAGTAGGGAGACCCAGTACTTC.

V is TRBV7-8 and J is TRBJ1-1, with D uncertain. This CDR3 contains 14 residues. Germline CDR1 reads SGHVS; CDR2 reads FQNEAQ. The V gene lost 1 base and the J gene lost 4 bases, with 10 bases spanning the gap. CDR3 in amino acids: CASSLGRAATEAFF. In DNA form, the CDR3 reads TGTGCCAGCAGCTTAGGACGTGCGGCCACTGAAGCTTTCTTT.

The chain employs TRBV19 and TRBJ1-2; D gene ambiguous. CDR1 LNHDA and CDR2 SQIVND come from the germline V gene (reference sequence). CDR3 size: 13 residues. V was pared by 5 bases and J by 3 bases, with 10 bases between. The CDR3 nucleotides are TGTGCCAGTAGTCCTGACTTATACTATGGCTACACCTTC. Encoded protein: CASSPDLYYGYTF.

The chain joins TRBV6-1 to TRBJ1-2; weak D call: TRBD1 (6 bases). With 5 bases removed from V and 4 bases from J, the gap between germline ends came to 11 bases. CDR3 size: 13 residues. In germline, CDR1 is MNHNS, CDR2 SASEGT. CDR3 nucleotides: TGTGCCAGCAGTCTCGACAGGTTCTATGGCTACACCTTC. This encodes CASSLDRFYGYTF.

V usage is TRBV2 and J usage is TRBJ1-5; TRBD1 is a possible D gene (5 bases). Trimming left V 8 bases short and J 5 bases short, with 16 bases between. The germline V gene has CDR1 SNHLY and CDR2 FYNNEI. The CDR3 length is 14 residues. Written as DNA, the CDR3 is TGTGCCAGCGACGCTCAGGGCCAGCATCAGCCCCAGCATTTT. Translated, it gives CASDAQGQHQPQHF.

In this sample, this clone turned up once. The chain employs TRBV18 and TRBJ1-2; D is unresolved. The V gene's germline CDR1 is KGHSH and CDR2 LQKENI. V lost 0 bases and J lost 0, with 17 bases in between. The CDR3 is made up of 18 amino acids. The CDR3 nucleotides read TGTGCCAGCTCACCACCGTGGGATGCGGGGTCGACTAACTATGGCTACACCTTC. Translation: CASSPPWDAGSTNYGYTF.

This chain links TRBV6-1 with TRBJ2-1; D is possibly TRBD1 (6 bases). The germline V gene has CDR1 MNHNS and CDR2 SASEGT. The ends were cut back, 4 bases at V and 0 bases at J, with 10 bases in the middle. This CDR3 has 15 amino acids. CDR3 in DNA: TGTGCCAGCAGTGCAGTGGACAGCTCCTACAATGAGCAGTTCTTC. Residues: CASSAVDSSYNEQFF.

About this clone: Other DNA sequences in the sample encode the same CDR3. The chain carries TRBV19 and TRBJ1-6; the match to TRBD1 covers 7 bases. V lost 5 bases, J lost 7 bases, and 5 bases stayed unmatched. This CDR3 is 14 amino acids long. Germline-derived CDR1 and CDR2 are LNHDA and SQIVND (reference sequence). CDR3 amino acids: CASSVTGANSPLHF. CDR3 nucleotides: TGTGCCAGTAGTGTAACAGGGGCGAATTCACCCCTCCACTTT.

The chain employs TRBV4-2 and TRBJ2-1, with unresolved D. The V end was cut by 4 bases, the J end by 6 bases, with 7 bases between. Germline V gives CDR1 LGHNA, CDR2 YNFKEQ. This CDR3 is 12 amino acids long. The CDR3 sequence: CASSLSSNEQFF. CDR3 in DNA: TGTGCCAGCAGCCTCTCGAGCAATGAGCAGTTCTTC.

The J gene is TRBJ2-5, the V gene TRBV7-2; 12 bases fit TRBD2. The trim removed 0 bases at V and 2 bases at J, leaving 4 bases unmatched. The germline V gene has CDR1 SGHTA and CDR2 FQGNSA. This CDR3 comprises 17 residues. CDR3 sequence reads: CASSLALAGGYQETQYF. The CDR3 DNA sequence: TGTGCCAGCAGCTTAGCACTAGCGGGGGGCTATCAAGAGACCCAGTACTTC.

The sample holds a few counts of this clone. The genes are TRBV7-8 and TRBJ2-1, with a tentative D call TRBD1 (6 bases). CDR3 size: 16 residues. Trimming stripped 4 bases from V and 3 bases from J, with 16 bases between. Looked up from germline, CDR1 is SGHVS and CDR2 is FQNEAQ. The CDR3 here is CASSYKRTEIYNEQFF. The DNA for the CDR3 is TGTGCCAGCAGCTATAAACGGACAGAGATCTACAATGAGCAGTTCTTC.